Below are 30 T cell receptor beta chains sequenced from a single sample in a study of metastatic and nonmetastatic thyroid tumors. Using MiXCR, TCRdb re-called clones from the PCR reads. The sample has thousands of clones, about 29% seen once. Every patient was untreated before thyroid surgery. Material: tumor tissue. The origin of the receptors is a male donor with papillary thyroid cancer or a benign thyroid nodule (not recorded which). Some clones in this sample may be carry-over from other donors' samples.

This sequence joins TRBV30 and TRBJ1-1; D is unclear. Trimming left V 3 bases short and J 6 bases short, with 8 bases between. CDR1 is GTSNPN and CDR2 is SVGIG in the germline V gene (reference sequence). This CDR3 is built from 11 residues. CDR3 DNA: TGTGCCTGGAGGACCGGGCCTGAAGCTTTCTTT. Its protein product is CAWRTGPEAFF.

The genes are TRBV6-1 and TRBJ1-2; the D gene is possibly TRBD1 (5 bases). Trimming removed 4 bases at V and 2 bases at J, with 8 bases between. This CDR3 region has 13 residues. Germline V lookup: CDR1 MNHNS, CDR2 SASEGT. CDR3: CASSVTVNYGYTF. CDR3 bases: TGTGCCAGCAGTGTGACAGTCAACTATGGCTACACCTTC.

This clone was recorded a few times. The genes are TRBV6-1 and TRBJ1-1; no reliable D call. V shed 5 bases and J shed 4 bases, with 14 bases lying between them. The CDR3 has 14 amino acids. CDR1 and CDR2 from the germline V gene are MNHNS and SASEGT. CDR3 DNA: TGTGCCAGCAGTCCCCGTCCTGGGAGCACTGAAGCTTTCTTT. Encoded protein: CASSPRPGSTEAFF.

By frequency in the sample, this clone is large. This chain joins TRBV6-5 and TRBJ2-7; the match to TRBD2 covers 12 bases. Per the germline V gene, CDR1 is MNHEY and CDR2 is SVGAGI. This CDR3 has 18 amino acids. J lost 3 bases, V lost 2 bases, and 11 bases had no gene match. The CDR3 region is CASSYISSGRGKLYEQYF. Written as DNA, the CDR3 is TGTGCCAGCAGTTACATTTCTAGCGGGAGGGGAAAACTCTACGAGCAGTACTTC.

This clone was seen only a few times. V and J are TRBV19 and TRBJ2-1; 7 bases match TRBD2. CDR3 length: 13 residues. V lost 6 bases and J lost 5; bases outside the gene matches: 4. The germline gives CDR1 LNHDA, CDR2 SQIVND (reference sequence). CDR3 DNA sequence: TGTGCCAGTAGCCGACTAGCCGACAATGAGCAGTTCTTC. As protein: CASSRLADNEQFF.

The rearrangement links TRBV14 to TRBJ2-1; D is ambiguous. Germline V CDR1 and CDR2: SGHDN, FVKESK. The V gene lost 4 bases and the J gene lost 0 bases, with 13 bases spanning the gap. The CDR3 length is 16 residues. This CDR3 is CASSPEGRNSYNEQFF. The CDR3 bases are TGTGCCAGCAGCCCTGAAGGGCGAAACTCCTACAATGAGCAGTTCTTC.

The rearrangement joins TRBV20-1 to TRBJ2-7; 8 positions match TRBD2. Germline trimming cut 7 bases from V and 2 bases from J; bases unmatched to any gene: 16. The germline gives CDR1 DFQATT, CDR2 SNEGSKA (reference sequence). This CDR3 is 16 amino acids long. The CDR3 bases are TGCAGTGTCAGGGAAATTCGTAGCGGGATGACCTACGAGCAGTACTTC. This gives the protein CSVREIRSGMTYEQYF.

V gene TRBV5-1 combines with J gene TRBJ2-7, with TRBD2 as a possible D gene (5 bases). Germline V gene lookup returns CDR1 SGHRS and CDR2 YFSETQ. Trimming took 6 bases from V and 5 from J, leaving 18 bases between them. The CDR3 length is 14 residues. The CDR3 reads CASKSGGRTNEQYF. The CDR3 coding sequence is TGCGCCAGCAAATCCGGAGGCAGGACCAACGAGCAGTACTTC.

The rearrangement links TRBV20-1 to TRBJ1-2; D unresolved. The germline V gene has CDR1 DFQATT and CDR2 SNEGSKA (reference sequence). The V end was cut by 4 bases, the J end by 4 bases, with 16 bases between. The CDR3 totals 14 residues. CDR3 region: CSAIDHSLGYGYTF. CDR3 DNA sequence: TGCAGTGCTATAGATCACAGCCTGGGCTATGGCTACACCTTC.

Here the CDR3 DNA reads TGTGCCAGCTCCCCCGGGGCGAGCTCCTACGAGCAGTACTTC. Its translation: CASSPGASSYEQYF. This chain joins TRBV7-2 and TRBJ2-7; D tentatively reads TRBD1 or TRBD2 (5 bases each). With 8 bases removed from V and 0 bases from J, the gap between germline ends came to 14 bases. Germline V gives CDR1 SGHTA, CDR2 FQGNSA. This CDR3 has 14 residues.

Only a few counts were recorded for this clone. The rearrangement uses TRBV6-5 and TRBJ2-1; D perhaps matches TRBD2 (6 bases). CDR3 length: 16 residues. The germline V and J ends were trimmed by 2 bases and 7 bases, with 18 bases remaining between them. The V gene's germline CDR1 is MNHEY and CDR2 SVGAGI. Here the CDR3 reads CASSYKDYPGWNEQFF. The CDR3 DNA reads TGTGCCAGCAGTTACAAGGACTACCCAGGGTGGAATGAGCAGTTCTTC.

In its sample, this clone was seen a few times. The V gene is TRBV27, the J gene TRBJ1-1, with 7 nucleotides matching TRBD1. There are 13 residues in the CDR3. Germline CDR1 and CDR2: MNHEY and SMNVEV (reference sequence). V gave up 6 bases and J gave up 1 base; unmatched junction bases: 2. CDR3 in amino acids: CASRRDRNTEAFF. DNA for the CDR3: TGTGCCAGCAGAAGGGACAGGAACACTGAAGCTTTCTTT.

This clone was counted between two and nine times. The V and J genes are TRBV20-1 and TRBJ1-2; a weak D match, TRBD1 (5 bases). Per the germline V gene, CDR1 is DFQATT and CDR2 is SNEGSKA (reference sequence). The CDR3 contains 15 residues. The CDR3 protein is CSALPWTGQYYGYTF. The CDR3 DNA reads as TGCAGCGCCCTCCCCTGGACGGGGCAGTACTATGGCTACACCTTC.

This clone has just a few counts. V and J are TRBV2 and TRBJ2-5; D unclear. CDR1 and CDR2 from the germline V gene are SNHLY and FYNNEI. The germline V and J ends were trimmed by 5 bases and 5 bases, with 3 bases remaining between them. The CDR3 extends over 10 amino acids. CDR3 residues: CASSWETQYF. In nucleotides, the CDR3 is TGTGCCAGCAGTTGGGAGACCCAGTACTTC.

The genes are TRBV2 and TRBJ1-2; 7 nucleotides align to TRBD1. This CDR3 has 14 residues. V lost 5 bases and J lost 7; bases outside the gene matches: 10. Per the germline V gene, CDR1 is SNHLY and CDR2 is FYNNEI. The CDR3 sequence is CASSPGTAVRGYTF. CDR3 bases: TGTGCCAGCAGTCCCGGGACAGCGGTTCGTGGCTACACCTTC.

This chain connects TRBV20-1 to TRBJ2-5, with no clear D. The V and J ends lost 0 bases and 1 base respectively, with 9 bases between them. CDR1 and CDR2 (germline): DFQATT, SNEGSKA (reference sequence). This CDR3 spans 14 amino acids. CDR3 nucleotides: TGCAGTGCTAGAGATTTGGTGATCCAAGAGACCCAGTACTTC. Translation gives CSARDLVIQETQYF.

This clone was counted only a few times. The chain employs TRBV28 and TRBJ2-7; 8 bases match TRBD2. V was pared by 2 bases and J by 2 bases, with 11 bases of the junction left unmatched. CDR3 length equals 17 residues. Looked up from germline, CDR1 is MDHEN and CDR2 is SYDVKM. CDR3 bases: TGTGCCAGCAGTTTACGGGACGGAATAGCGGGAACCTACGAGCAGTACTTC. Translating gives CASSLRDGIAGTYEQYF.

The CDR3 coding sequence is TGTGCCAGCAGTTACTCGATGGTGGATGGCTATGGCTACACCTTC. This translates into CASSYSMVDGYGYTF. V and J are TRBV6-2 or TRBV6-3 and TRBJ1-2, with D uncertain. V lost 0 bases and J lost 4, with 12 bases in between. In germline, CDR1 is MNHEY, CDR2 SVGEGT. This CDR3 contains 15 residues.

The V gene is TRBV12-3 or TRBV12-4, the J gene TRBJ2-7, with D possibly TRBD2 on 6 matching bases. The CDR3 spans 12 residues. Trimming stripped 5 bases from V and 6 bases from J, with 11 bases between. The CDR3 spells CASSPGLIEQYF. The CDR3 bases are TGTGCCAGCAGTCCGGGACTGATCGAGCAGTACTTC.

The chain combines TRBV20-1 with TRBJ2-7; 11 bases are a match to TRBD2. Germline V CDR1 and CDR2: DFQATT, SNEGSKA (reference sequence). The J segment lost 3 bases and the V segment lost 4 bases, leaving 11 bases of the junction unmatched. The CDR3 has 16 residues. CDR3 protein: CSAKSGPGLADYEQYF. In DNA, the CDR3 is TGCAGTGCTAAATCAGGGCCGGGACTAGCGGACTACGAGCAGTACTTC.

This clone was seen a few times. V gene TRBV6-1 combines with J gene TRBJ1-3; D may be TRBD1 (5 bases). The CDR3 has 13 residues. The V gene lost 5 bases and the J gene lost 4 bases, with 9 bases spanning the gap. Per the germline V gene, CDR1 is MNHNS and CDR2 is SASEGT. The CDR3 is CASSNYRGNTIYF. In nucleotides, the CDR3 is TGTGCCAGCAGTAATTACAGGGGAAACACCATATATTTT.

The chain combines TRBV5-1 with TRBJ2-1; D remains ambiguous. The CDR3 loop spans 14 amino acids. Germline CDR1 and CDR2: SGHRS and YFSETQ. V dropped 4 bases and J dropped 4 bases, with 12 bases sitting between them. The CDR3 sequence: CASSKEDQYNEQFF. The CDR3 coding sequence is TGCGCCAGCAGCAAAGAAGACCAGTACAATGAGCAGTTCTTC.

This clone has a handful of counts. The CDR3 nucleotides read TGCGCCACCAAAGGGAACACCGGGGAGCTGTTTTTT. It is translated as CATKGNTGELFF. J is TRBJ2-2 and V is TRBV10-1; no clear D. The V gene's germline CDR1 is WNHNN and CDR2 SYGVQD (reference sequence). The CDR3 totals 12 residues. V was clipped by 10 bases and J by 1 base, with 7 bases between them.

In its sample, this clone is medium-sized. The chain links TRBV12-5 to TRBJ2-2, with 7 bases that match TRBD2. Germline V gene sequence: CDR1 LGHNT, CDR2 FRNRAP. J was trimmed by 4 bases and V by 5 bases; bases with no gene match: 7. The CDR3 is 15 residues long. The CDR3, as DNA: TGTGCTAGTGGTATAGAGCGGGGCGCCACCGGGGAGCTGTTTTTT. Encoded protein: CASGIERGATGELFF.

The chain is built from TRBV6-1 and TRBJ2-1; TRBD2 is a possible D gene (5 bases). V lost 1 base to trimming and J lost 10 bases, with 11 bases between them. This CDR3 comprises 13 residues. Germline V gene data show CDR1 as MNHNS and CDR2 as SASEGT. For the CDR3, the DNA is TGTGCCAGCAGTGAAGGTGATCAGCGGGAGCAGTTCTTC. Its protein is CASSEGDQREQFF.

There are many counts of this clone. CDR3 nucleotide sequence: TGTGCCAGCAGTTTGAAGGACAGGGGGTTGTCACCCCTCCACTTT. This translates into CASSLKDRGLSPLHF. The V gene is TRBV12-3 or TRBV12-4, the J gene TRBJ1-6; TRBD1 matches 10 bases. This CDR3 spans 15 amino acids. V lost 3 bases to trimming and J lost 10 bases; unmatched junction nucleotides: 6.

To note about this clone: This sample includes further DNA sequences coding for the same CDR3. CDR3 region: CASSLMGVNTGELFF. In DNA form, the CDR3 reads TGTGCCAGCAGCCTCATGGGAGTTAACACCGGGGAGCTGTTTTTT. This sequence joins TRBV6-1 and TRBJ2-2, with TRBD2 as a possible D gene (5 bases). Germline-derived CDR1 and CDR2 are MNHNS and SASEGT. The CDR3 sequence is 15 residues long. V gave up 6 bases and J gave up 2 bases, with 13 bases separating them.

This clone is large in the sample. This chain joins TRBV28 and TRBJ2-1; D gene unclear. The CDR3 loop spans 17 amino acids. Deletions cut 2 bases from V and 4 bases from J, with 18 bases between. The germline V gene encodes CDR1 MDHEN and CDR2 SYDVKM. The CDR3 DNA sequence: TGTGCCAGCAGTTTAAACGGCGCAGAAATCGGGTACAATGAGCAGTTCTTC. Protein: CASSLNGAEIGYNEQFF.

This clone was seen a handful of times. The chain employs TRBV24-1 and TRBJ1-1; D remains unclear. Deletions cut 3 bases from V and 4 bases from J, with 20 bases between. The germline CDR1 and CDR2 sequences are KGHDR and SFDVKD. This CDR3 contains 17 residues. The CDR3 region is CATSDGQLDVWGTEAFF. The CDR3 DNA reads as TGTGCCACCAGTGATGGGCAGCTAGACGTCTGGGGCACTGAAGCTTTCTTT.

This clone showed up just once. The V call is TRBV6-4, the J call TRBJ2-3; 7 bases map to TRBD2. Trimming at V came to 4 bases and at J to 0 bases, leaving 7 bases not matched to a gene. The germline V gene encodes CDR1 MRHNA and CDR2 SNTAGT. The CDR3 has 16 residues. The CDR3 sequence: CASSGLGGSSTDTQYF. DNA of the CDR3: TGTGCCAGCAGTGGATTGGGCGGGAGCAGCACAGATACGCAGTATTTT.